Listed here is a single TCR beta chain. Antigen: not known. These data originate in a study of T cell clusters in autoimmune cytopenias. This CDR3 has 18 amino acids. Germline-derived CDR1 and CDR2 are LNHDA and SQIVND (reference sequence). One tube held mixed TRB-A and TRB-B primer pools for touch-down PCR. Each CDR3 protein gets one entry in TCRdb, which reprocessed the multiplex PCR reads and gives no DNA. Its table records about 7,500 distinct CDR3 sequences. General study points: Functional roles of the in silico T cell clusters still await experimental validation.

TRB was amplified from approximately 250 ng of peripheral blood genomic DNA per sample. This TCR came from a human donor with an autoimmune cytopenia or autoimmune hepatitis (not recorded which). J is TRBJ2-3 and V is TRBV19; TCRdb designates TRBD2, a call that cannot be tested without DNA. Material for sequencing was peripheral blood. The CDR3 here is CASSATNLGGGGADTQYF.